Given below is one TCR beta chain in context. Produced via immunoSEQ multiplex PCR; TCRdb's table is partial and in-frame only. The sample holds 150,000 to 200,000 clones; approximately 87% are singletons and the top ten take 5.7%. The sample is drawn from a study of cytomegalovirus exposure and HLA in healthy donors. Between the trimmed V and J ends, which lost 8 bases and 1 base, there was a span of 12 bases. The length of the CDR3 is 14 residues. Germline CDR1 MNHEY, CDR2 SVGAGI. The sequence was obtained from a woman in her twenties or thirties in good health and CMV-seronegative. Sequencing used PBMCs. The chain is built from TRBV6-5 and TRBJ2-1, with D possibly being TRBD1 (6 bases). The CDR3 reads CASANRVSYNEQFF. The CDR3 region has the DNA TGTGCCAGCGCGAACAGGGTATCCTACAATGAGCAGTTCTTC.